These T cell receptor beta chains were read from a single sample in a study of shared clonotypes between healthy human individuals. Generated by immunoSEQ multiplex PCR, the TCRdb table keeps only in-frame clones and is missing some. The sample carries about 490,000 clones, 70% to 80% recorded once. The specimen was PBMCs. These receptor sequences come from a woman aged 40 to 50 in good health. Some clones in this sample may be carry-over from other donors' samples. The CDR3 runs from the conserved cysteine through the conserved F or W. D genes are given only for firm matches. Only part of the rows carry a size: once, few, many, or a class if the clone is expanded.

clone_size cdr3_length j_call v_call d_call cdr3_nt cdr3_aa
- 16 TRBJ1-2 TRBV30 - TGTGCCTGGAGCCCAAGGGGGGGCCGAGTCGCCTATGGCTACACCTTC CAWSPRGGRVAYGYTF
- 11 TRBJ2-7 TRBV20-1 - TGCAGTGCTACATCGTCCTACGAGCAGTACTTC CSATSSYEQYF
- 14 TRBJ1-4 TRBV25-1 TRBD1 TGTGCCAGCGGACCCGGGACAGGGACTGAAAAACTGTTTTTT CASGPGTGTEKLFF
- 15 TRBJ2-5 TRBV28 TRBD2 TGTGCCAGCAGTTTACCCAGCGGGGGCGCGGAGACCCAGTACTTC CASSLPSGGAETQYF
- 15 TRBJ2-7 TRBV28 - TGTGCCAGCAGCCCGGAGGGGGCAGGGACCTACGAGCAGTACTTC CASSPEGAGTYEQYF
- 16 TRBJ2-5 TRBV14 - TGTGCCAGCAGCCTTAAAAGCCTTTATATGGGAGAGACCCAGTACTTC CASSLKSLYMGETQYF
- 11 TRBJ2-7 TRBV30 - TGTGCCTGGAGTCGAGGGGTCGAGCAGTACTTC CAWSRGVEQYF
few 16 TRBJ2-3 TRBV4-3 TRBD2 TGCGCCAGCAGCCAAGAGGCTAGCGGGAGCACAGATACGCAGTATTTT CASSQEASGSTDTQYF
few 15 TRBJ2-7 TRBV6-5 TRBD2 TGTGCCAGCGAAGGAACTAGCGGGAGTTCCTACGAGCAGTACTTC CASEGTSGSSYEQYF
many 15 TRBJ2-3 TRBV28 TRBD2 TGTGCCAGCAGCCCGGGAGGGAGTCGATCAGATACGCAGTATTTT CASSPGGSRSDTQYF
- 14 TRBJ2-7 TRBV7-2 - TGTGCCAGCAGCCTCGACAGGTCCTCCTACGAGCAGTACTTC CASSLDRSSYEQYF
- 13 TRBJ1-2 TRBV29-1 TRBD1 TGCAGCGCCTTTAGGGTGACAGGGGAAGGCTACACCTTC CSAFRVTGEGYTF
- 15 TRBJ2-2 TRBV2 TRBD1 TGTGCCAGCAGGGTGGACAGGGGTGTCCTCGGGGAGCTGTTTTTT CASRVDRGVLGELFF
- 12 TRBJ2-4 TRBV11-1 - TGTGCCAGCAGCTTCGGGGCAAACATTCAGTACTTC CASSFGANIQYF
- 13 TRBJ1-5 TRBV2 TRBD1 TGTGCCAGCAGCGGAACAGGGGATCAGCCCCAGCATTTT CASSGTGDQPQHF
- 15 TRBJ1-1 TRBV7-9 - TGTGCCAGCAGCCTGACTCACGAGGTGAACACTGAAGCTTTCTTT CASSLTHEVNTEAFF
few 16 TRBJ2-7 TRBV4-2 - TGTGCCAGCAGCCCAACACGGCGGCTAGCAGGTTACGAGCAGTACTTC CASSPTRRLAGYEQYF
- 13 TRBJ2-7 TRBV7-6 - TGTGCCAGCAGCTACGGACTCAACTACGAGCAGTACTTC CASSYGLNYEQYF
- 16 TRBJ2-2 TRBV19 - TGTGCCAGTAGTACCCTAGTCTTTTCGATCGCCGGGGAGCTGTTTTTT CASSTLVFSIAGELFF
- 17 TRBJ2-1 TRBV2 TRBD1 TGTGCCAGCAGTCCCCCCCGCCGGACAGGGAAAGACAATGAGCAGTTCTTC CASSPPRRTGKDNEQFF
- 17 TRBJ1-1 TRBV15 - TGTGCCACCAGCAGAGATGCGCGGGACGGGCAAAACACTGAAGCTTTCTTT CATSRDARDGQNTEAFF
- 14 TRBJ2-7 TRBV28 - TGTGCCAGCAGTCACGAAGAATGGTCCTACGAGCAGTACTTC CASSHEEWSYEQYF
- 14 TRBJ2-1 TRBV28 - TGTGCCAGCAGTTCACCGGAGGGGAGTAATGAGCAGTTCTTC CASSSPEGSNEQFF
- 14 TRBJ2-7 TRBV13 - TGTGCCAGCAGCTTATACGGGGTCTCCTACGAGCAGTACTTC CASSLYGVSYEQYF
- 13 TRBJ2-5 TRBV5-6 TRBD1 TGTGCCAGCAGGGCCAGGGGGCGGGAGACCCAGTACTTC CASRARGRETQYF
once 14 TRBJ2-2 TRBV30 TRBD1 TGTGCCAGGTCGGGACAGTTGAACACCGGGGAGCTGTTTTTT CARSGQLNTGELFF
- 15 TRBJ2-3 TRBV14 - TGTGCCAGCAGCCAAGTACGGGGGGCTACAGATACGCAGTATTTT CASSQVRGATDTQYF
- 13 TRBJ1-6 TRBV30 - TGTGCCTGGAGGAGGGGGAATAATTCACCCCTCCACTTT CAWRRGNNSPLHF
- 14 TRBJ1-4 TRBV28 - TGTGCCAGCGAGGGATCTGCAACTAATGAAAAACTGTTTTTT CASEGSATNEKLFF
- 11 TRBJ2-7 TRBV20-1 - TGCAGTGCCAGGAAAATCTACGAGCAGTACTTC CSARKIYEQYF
- 15 TRBJ2-7 TRBV14 - TGTGCCAGCAGCCAAGAAGGGAGGGGGACCTACGAGCAGTACTTC CASSQEGRGTYEQYF
few 15 TRBJ1-2 TRBV2 TRBD1 TGTGCCAGCAGTGAAAAACAGGGGGAGAACTATGGCTACACCTTC CASSEKQGENYGYTF
- 12 TRBJ1-2 TRBV19 - TGTGCCAGTTTCCGGGACTTCTATGGCTACACCTTC CASFRDFYGYTF
- 17 TRBJ2-3 TRBV25-1 - TGTGCCAGCAGTGAATCGTTGCTGGGGCAAGGTGCAGATACGCAGTATTTT CASSESLLGQGADTQYF
- 13 TRBJ2-5 TRBV28 TRBD1 TGTGCCAGCAGGAAGACAGGGGAAGAGACCCAGTACTTC CASRKTGEETQYF
- 13 TRBJ2-2 TRBV9 TRBD1 TGTGCCAGCAGCACAGGGGAGATCGGGGAGCTGTTTTTT CASSTGEIGELFF
- 17 TRBJ2-1 TRBV28 - TGTGCCAGCAGTTCACCTCTGTGGGAGAGCTCCTACAATGAGCAGTTCTTC CASSSPLWESSYNEQFF
- 13 TRBJ1-1 TRBV19 - TGTGCCAGTAGTTTCGACACCGACACTGAAGCTTTCTTT CASSFDTDTEAFF
- 15 TRBJ1-2 TRBV19 TRBD1 TGTGCCAGTAGTAATCCGGGACAGGGGTTGAATGGCTACACCTTC CASSNPGQGLNGYTF
- 13 TRBJ2-1 TRBV7-9 TRBD1 TGTGCCAGCAGTACGGACAGGGTAAATGAGCAGTTCTTC CASSTDRVNEQFF
- 14 TRBJ2-7 TRBV11-2 - TGTGCCAGCAGCTTAGGGGTGGGACTCTACGAGCAGTACTTC CASSLGVGLYEQYF
- 14 TRBJ1-1 TRBV7-2 - TGTGCCAGCAGCCCAGGGGCAGCAAACACTGAAGCTTTCTTT CASSPGAANTEAFF